This record concerns one T cell receptor beta chain sequence. Its target is not known. Assay used: immunoSEQ multiplex PCR; TCRdb lists only in-frame clones, some missing. This table holds some 150,000 clones, around four fifths found once. This specimen belongs to a study of T cell responses to AZD1222 COVID-19 vaccine. Study-wide results and caveats: Repertoires were sampled only after the peak T cell response. Vaccination with two AZD1222 doses was followed by a rise in Spike-specific TCR breadth and depth. Among the donors, most were white British and more were female, and clonal diversity was possibly underestimated. Spike was spanned by vaccine-associated CD4 TCRs, which were dominant at 160-218 and 743-854.

This TCR came from an adult in good health. The starting material was peripheral blood, obtained on day 0 of MenACWY control vaccination.

This CDR3 reads CASSGGALEGNQPQHF. The CDR3 DNA is TGTGCCAGCAGCGGCGGGGCCCTTGAGGGCAATCAGCCCCAGCATTTT. The chain carries TRBV5-8 and TRBJ1-5; possible D gene TRBD1, 5 bases. The V end was cut by 4 bases, the J end by 2 bases, with 16 bases between. The CDR3 loop spans 16 amino acids. Germline assignment: CDR1 SGHTS and CDR2 YDEGEE.